The T cell receptor (beta chain) described here comes from a study of response to subunit inactivated influenza vaccine. Study-wide results and caveats: The authors suggested that few new T cells are recruited per seasonal influenza vaccination.

CDR1 SGHVS and CDR2 FQNEAQ come from the germline V gene. The CDR3 extends over 15 amino acids. J gave up 10 bases and V 5 bases, and 6 bases lay outside the gene matches. TCRdb ran MiXCR on the RT-PCR reads and lists one entry per CDR3 protein. The data show hundreds of thousands of distinct CDR3 sequences, 13% to 15% seen once. With regard to this clonotype: Its specificity is not known.

The genes are TRBV7-8 and TRBJ2-1; 15 bases match TRBD2. The sequence came from a man between 50 and 59 years old who received an inactivated influenza vaccine. This material consisted of PBMCs from blood, taken around 15 days before vaccination. This CDR3 reads CASSIRGLAGGEQFF. CDR3 in DNA: TGTGCCAGCAGCATCCGCGGACTAGCGGGGGGGGAGCAGTTCTTC.